These T cell receptor beta chains were read from a single sample in a study of spatial heterogeneity in lung cancer. MiXCR, run by TCRdb on the 5' RACE reads, gives a single entry per CDR3 protein. Of about 4,900 distinct CDR3 sequences in the sample, over 20% were seen once. The material was lung tumor tissue, obtained at surgery. These receptor sequences come from a male donor with early-stage non-small cell lung cancer. CDR3s include the opening cysteine and the closing phenylalanine or tryptophan. Fields, in order: J gene, clone size, D gene, V gene, CDR3 protein, CDR3 DNA. A D gene is named only where the DNA matches it firmly. The listing skips clone size in some rows; elsewhere it reads once, few, many or a size class.

J gene: TRBJ2-5; clone size: large; D gene: .; V gene: TRBV4-1; CDR3 protein: CASSRAGEETQYF; CDR3 DNA: TGCGCCAGCAGCCGGGCAGGGGAAGAGACCCAGTACTTC
J gene: TRBJ2-1; clone size: large; D gene: .; V gene: TRBV4-2; CDR3 protein: CASSQEDPAGAYNEQFF; CDR3 DNA: TGTGCCAGCAGCCAAGAGGATCCGGCAGGGGCCTACAATGAGCAGTTCTTC
J gene: TRBJ2-7; clone size: .; D gene: .; V gene: TRBV12-3/TRBV12-4; CDR3 protein: CASSFPGTSYEQYF; CDR3 DNA: TGTGCCAGCAGTTTCCCAGGGACCTCCTACGAGCAGTACTTC
J gene: TRBJ2-5; clone size: .; D gene: .; V gene: TRBV29-1; CDR3 protein: CSVGASVGETQYF; CDR3 DNA: TGCAGCGTTGGGGCTAGCGTGGGGGAGACCCAGTACTTC
J gene: TRBJ2-6; clone size: many; D gene: .; V gene: TRBV5-1; CDR3 protein: CASSLTGGSGANVLTF; CDR3 DNA: TGCGCCAGCAGCCTGACAGGCGGCTCTGGGGCCAACGTCCTGACTTTC
J gene: TRBJ2-1; clone size: few; D gene: TRBD2; V gene: TRBV20-1; CDR3 protein: CSARAGGGYNEQFF; CDR3 DNA: TGCAGTGCTAGAGCGGGGGGAGGTTACAATGAGCAGTTCTTC
J gene: TRBJ2-7; clone size: medium-sized; D gene: TRBD1; V gene: TRBV7-2; CDR3 protein: CASSLQGQGNDEQYF; CDR3 DNA: TGTGCCAGCAGCTTACAGGGACAGGGGAACGACGAGCAGTACTTC
J gene: TRBJ2-7; clone size: many; D gene: TRBD1; V gene: TRBV6-2/TRBV6-3; CDR3 protein: CASGQGVREQYF; CDR3 DNA: TGTGCCTCAGGACAGGGAGTTCGCGAGCAGTACTTC
J gene: TRBJ1-1; clone size: .; D gene: TRBD1; V gene: TRBV18; CDR3 protein: CASSPQPTGQDAEAFF; CDR3 DNA: TGTGCCAGCTCACCACAGCCGACAGGGCAGGACGCTGAAGCTTTCTTT
J gene: TRBJ1-1; clone size: .; D gene: .; V gene: TRBV6-2/TRBV6-3; CDR3 protein: CASSPGPNTEAFF; CDR3 DNA: TGTGCCAGCAGCCCCGGACCAAACACTGAAGCTTTCTTT
J gene: TRBJ2-6; clone size: .; D gene: .; V gene: TRBV28; CDR3 protein: CASSPPLVVRGANVLTF; CDR3 DNA: TGTGCCAGCAGTCCCCCTTTGGTGGTGAGAGGGGCCAACGTCCTGACTTTC
J gene: TRBJ1-6; clone size: medium-sized; D gene: .; V gene: TRBV5-6; CDR3 protein: CASSLGQTWNSPLHF; CDR3 DNA: TGTGCCAGCAGCTTGGGGCAGACCTGGAATTCACCCCTCCACTTT
J gene: TRBJ1-3; clone size: .; D gene: .; V gene: TRBV6-2/TRBV6-3; CDR3 protein: CASLNRRRNTTYF; CDR3 DNA: TGTGCCAGCCTGAATCGGCGTCGGAACACCACATATTTT
J gene: TRBJ2-7; clone size: .; D gene: .; V gene: TRBV12-3/TRBV12-4; CDR3 protein: CASSRLSEQYF; CDR3 DNA: TGTGCCAGCAGCCGCCTAAGCGAGCAGTACTTC
J gene: TRBJ2-7; clone size: many; D gene: .; V gene: TRBV20-1; CDR3 protein: CSAHREDGEQYF; CDR3 DNA: TGCAGTGCCCACAGGGAGGATGGCGAGCAGTACTTC
J gene: TRBJ2-3; clone size: .; D gene: TRBD2; V gene: TRBV2; CDR3 protein: CASSEGTSGSTDTQYF; CDR3 DNA: TGTGCCAGCAGTGAAGGGACTAGCGGGAGTACAGATACGCAGTATTTT
J gene: TRBJ2-7; clone size: .; D gene: .; V gene: TRBV28; CDR3 protein: CASSLEGHFEQYF; CDR3 DNA: TGTGCCAGCAGTTTAGAGGGCCATTTCGAGCAGTACTTC
J gene: TRBJ2-1; clone size: many; D gene: TRBD1; V gene: TRBV5-1; CDR3 protein: CASSPDRGSWLAKNNEQFF; CDR3 DNA: TGCGCCAGCAGCCCAGACAGGGGGTCGTGGCTAGCGAAGAACAATGAGCAGTTCTTC
J gene: TRBJ2-5; clone size: .; D gene: TRBD1; V gene: TRBV15; CDR3 protein: CATSSSPADRGETLYF; CDR3 DNA: TGTGCCACCAGCAGCAGCCCCGCGGACAGGGGAGAGACCCTGTACTTC
J gene: TRBJ1-1; clone size: .; D gene: .; V gene: TRBV10-2; CDR3 protein: CASMQREAEAFF; CDR3 DNA: TGCGCCAGCATGCAAAGGGAAGCTGAAGCTTTCTTT
J gene: TRBJ1-1; clone size: few; D gene: .; V gene: TRBV7-3; CDR3 protein: CASSLQKNTEAFF; CDR3 DNA: TGTGCCAGCAGCTTGCAAAAGAACACTGAAGCTTTCTTT
J gene: TRBJ2-1; clone size: medium-sized; D gene: TRBD2; V gene: TRBV20-1; CDR3 protein: CSASSGRAYEQFF; CDR3 DNA: TGCAGTGCTTCTAGCGGGAGGGCCTATGAGCAGTTCTTC
J gene: TRBJ2-3; clone size: medium-sized; D gene: TRBD2; V gene: TRBV11-2; CDR3 protein: CASSHPTSNPPDTQYF; CDR3 DNA: TGTGCCAGCAGCCACCCGACTAGCAATCCCCCAGATACGCAGTATTTT
J gene: TRBJ2-6; clone size: many; D gene: TRBD1; V gene: TRBV6-5; CDR3 protein: CASSPRQGASGANVLTF; CDR3 DNA: TGTGCCAGCAGCCCCCGACAGGGGGCCTCTGGGGCCAACGTCCTGACTTTC
J gene: TRBJ1-1; clone size: .; D gene: TRBD1; V gene: TRBV20-1; CDR3 protein: CSYKQGALNTEAFF; CDR3 DNA: TGCAGCTATAAACAGGGGGCGCTGAACACTGAAGCTTTCTTT
J gene: TRBJ2-4; clone size: many; D gene: .; V gene: TRBV10-2; CDR3 protein: CASSGRARAKNIQYF; CDR3 DNA: TGCGCCAGCTCTGGCAGGGCCCGAGCCAAAAACATTCAGTACTTC
J gene: TRBJ2-2; clone size: .; D gene: .; V gene: TRBV29-1; CDR3 protein: CSAGGSTGELFF; CDR3 DNA: TGCAGCGCCGGAGGGAGCACCGGGGAGCTGTTTTTT
J gene: TRBJ2-1; clone size: .; D gene: .; V gene: TRBV29-1; CDR3 protein: CSVEGTGDTYNEQFF; CDR3 DNA: TGCAGCGTTGAAGGGACCGGAGACACCTACAATGAGCAGTTCTTC
J gene: TRBJ2-3; clone size: .; D gene: .; V gene: TRBV18; CDR3 protein: CASSPGGDTQYF; CDR3 DNA: TGTGCCAGCTCCCCCGGGGGAGATACGCAGTATTTT